This T cell receptor (beta chain) was identified during a study of lymphopenia after photon versus proton radiotherapy. Study outcomes and limitations: Photon-treated patients lost naive T cells and TCR diversity; proton-treated stayed stable.

Per germline, CDR1 SGHNT and CDR2 YENEEA. Unmatched junction bases numbered 6, after V lost 5 bases and J lost 2 bases. The CDR3 extends over 15 amino acids. Profiled with immunoSEQ multiplex PCR; TCRdb holds only in-frame clones, not every one. The table lists 35,000 to 50,000 clones, about 83% of them singletons. Concerning this clone: Its cognate antigen is unknown.

Sequencing was performed on peripheral blood, taken from a patient treated with proton-based radiotherapy. This TCR derives from a woman in her 70s with pancreatic cancer. This sequence joins TRBV11-3 and TRBJ1-5, with 7 bases identical to TRBD1. The CDR3: CASSGGQEGNQPQHF. CDR3 DNA: TGTGCCAGCAGCGGAGGACAGGAGGGCAATCAGCCCCAGCATTTT.